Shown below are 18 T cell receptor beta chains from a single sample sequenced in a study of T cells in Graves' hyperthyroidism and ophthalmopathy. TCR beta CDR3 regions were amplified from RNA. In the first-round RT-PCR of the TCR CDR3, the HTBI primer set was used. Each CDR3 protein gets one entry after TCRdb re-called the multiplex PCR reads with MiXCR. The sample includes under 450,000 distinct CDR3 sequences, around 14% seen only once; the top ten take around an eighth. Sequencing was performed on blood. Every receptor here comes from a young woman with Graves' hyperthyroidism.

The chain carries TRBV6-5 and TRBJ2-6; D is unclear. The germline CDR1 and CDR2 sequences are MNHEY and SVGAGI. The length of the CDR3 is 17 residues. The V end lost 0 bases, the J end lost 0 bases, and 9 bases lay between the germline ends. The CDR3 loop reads CASSYSWVLSGANVLTF. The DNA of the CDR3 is TGTGCCAGCAGTTACTCGTGGGTCCTCTCTGGGGCCAACGTCCTGACTTTC.

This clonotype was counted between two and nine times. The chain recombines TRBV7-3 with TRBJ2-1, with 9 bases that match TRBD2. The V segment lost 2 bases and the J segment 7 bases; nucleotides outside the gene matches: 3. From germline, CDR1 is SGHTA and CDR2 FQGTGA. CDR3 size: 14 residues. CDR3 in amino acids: CASSLVAGVNEQFF. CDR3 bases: TGTGCCAGCAGCTTAGTAGCGGGGGTTAATGAGCAGTTCTTC.

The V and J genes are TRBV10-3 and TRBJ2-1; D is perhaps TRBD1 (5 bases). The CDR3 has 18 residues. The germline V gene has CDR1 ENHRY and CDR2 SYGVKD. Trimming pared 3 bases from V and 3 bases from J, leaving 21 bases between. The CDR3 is CAISEAGPGGSLYNEQFF. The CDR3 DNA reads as TGTGCCATCAGTGAAGCAGGGCCTGGCGGCTCCCTCTACAATGAGCAGTTCTTC.

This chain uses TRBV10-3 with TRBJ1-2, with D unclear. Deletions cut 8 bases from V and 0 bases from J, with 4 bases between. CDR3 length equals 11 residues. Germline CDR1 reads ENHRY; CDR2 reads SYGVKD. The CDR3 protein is CAISANYGYTF. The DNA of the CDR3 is TGTGCCATCTCCGCTAACTATGGCTACACCTTC.

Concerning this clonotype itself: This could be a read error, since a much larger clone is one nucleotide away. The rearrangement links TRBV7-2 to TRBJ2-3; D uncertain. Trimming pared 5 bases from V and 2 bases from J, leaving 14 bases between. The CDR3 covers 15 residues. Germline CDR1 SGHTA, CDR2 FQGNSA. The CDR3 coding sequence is TGTGCCAGCAGCCAAGTGGGGTACTCCACAGATACGCAGTATTTT. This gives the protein CASSQVGYSTDTQYF.

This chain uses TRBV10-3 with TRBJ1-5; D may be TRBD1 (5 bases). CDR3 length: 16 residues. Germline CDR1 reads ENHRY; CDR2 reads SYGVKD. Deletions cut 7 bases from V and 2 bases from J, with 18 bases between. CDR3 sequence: CAIKLGPGGGNQPQHF. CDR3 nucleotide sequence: TGTGCCATCAAACTGGGACCGGGGGGTGGCAATCAGCCCCAGCATTTT.

In nucleotides, the CDR3 is TGTGCCAGCTCACCGGCTAGGGAGAATCAGCCCCAGCATTTT. Translation: CASSPARENQPQHF. The V gene is TRBV18, the J gene TRBJ1-5; D gene ambiguous. CDR1 KGHSH and CDR2 LQKENI come from the germline V gene. The CDR3 consists of 14 residues. V lost 3 bases, J lost 4 bases, and 10 bases lay in between.

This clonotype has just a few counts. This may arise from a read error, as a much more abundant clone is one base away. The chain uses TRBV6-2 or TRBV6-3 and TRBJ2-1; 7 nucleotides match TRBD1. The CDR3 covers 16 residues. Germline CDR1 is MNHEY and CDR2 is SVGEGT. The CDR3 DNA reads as TGTGCCGGCAGTTATCCCCGAAAGGGGGCGGTCAATGAGCAGTTCTTC. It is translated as CAGSYPRKGAVNEQFF.

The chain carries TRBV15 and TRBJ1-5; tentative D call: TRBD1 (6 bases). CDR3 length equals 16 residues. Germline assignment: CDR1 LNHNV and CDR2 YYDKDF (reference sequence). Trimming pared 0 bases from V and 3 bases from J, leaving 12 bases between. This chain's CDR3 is CATSRDRGGFNQPQHF. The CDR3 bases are TGTGCCACCAGCAGAGATAGGGGGGGATTCAATCAGCCCCAGCATTTT.

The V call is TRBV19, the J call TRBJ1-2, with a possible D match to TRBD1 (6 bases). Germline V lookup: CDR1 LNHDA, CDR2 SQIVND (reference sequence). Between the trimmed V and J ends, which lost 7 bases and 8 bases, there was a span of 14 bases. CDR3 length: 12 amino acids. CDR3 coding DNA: TGTGCCAGTACTACAGGGCTAGGCGGCTACACCTTC. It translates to CASTTGLGGYTF. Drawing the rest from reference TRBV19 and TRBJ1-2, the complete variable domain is DGGITQSPKYLFRKEGQNVTLSCEQNLNHDAMYWYRQDPGQGLRLIYYSQIVNDFQKGDIAEGYSVSREKKESFPLTVTSAQKNPTAFYLCASTTGLGGYTFGSGTRLTVV.

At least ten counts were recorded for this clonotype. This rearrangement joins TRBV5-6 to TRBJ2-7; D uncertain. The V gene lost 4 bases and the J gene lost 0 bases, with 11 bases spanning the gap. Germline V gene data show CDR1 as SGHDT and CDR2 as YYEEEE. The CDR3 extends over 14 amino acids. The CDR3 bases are TGTGCCAGCAGCCAGGACCTGGCCTCCTACGAGCAGTACTTC. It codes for CASSQDLASYEQYF.

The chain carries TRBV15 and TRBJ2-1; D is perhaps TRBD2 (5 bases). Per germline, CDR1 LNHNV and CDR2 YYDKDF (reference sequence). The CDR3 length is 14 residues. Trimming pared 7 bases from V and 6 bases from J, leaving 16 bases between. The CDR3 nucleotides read TGTGCCACCACGAACCCCGGGAATAGCAATGAGCAGTTCTTC. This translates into CATTNPGNSNEQFF.

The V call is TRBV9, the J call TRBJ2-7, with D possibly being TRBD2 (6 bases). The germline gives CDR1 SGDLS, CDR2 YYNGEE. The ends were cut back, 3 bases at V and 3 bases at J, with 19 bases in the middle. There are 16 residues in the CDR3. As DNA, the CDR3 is TGTGCCAGCAGCGAGAGCGGCGGGGCAGCGTACTACGAGCAGTACTTC. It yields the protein CASSESGGAAYYEQYF.

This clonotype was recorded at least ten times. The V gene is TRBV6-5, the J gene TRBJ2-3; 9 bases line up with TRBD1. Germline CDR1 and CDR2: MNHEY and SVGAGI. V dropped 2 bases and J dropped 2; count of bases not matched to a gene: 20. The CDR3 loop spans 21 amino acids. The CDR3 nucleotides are TGTGCCAGCAGTTACGCTAGGGGGACAGGGAAGGTTTTCCACCTCACAGATACGCAGTATTTT. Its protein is CASSYARGTGKVFHLTDTQYF.

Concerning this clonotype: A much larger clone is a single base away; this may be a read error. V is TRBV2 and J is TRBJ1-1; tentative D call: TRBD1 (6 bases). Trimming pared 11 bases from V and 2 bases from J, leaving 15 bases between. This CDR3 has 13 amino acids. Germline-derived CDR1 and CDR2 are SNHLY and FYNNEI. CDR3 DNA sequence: TGTGCCGGCATTAAGGGGGAAAACACTGAAGCTTTCTTT. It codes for CAGIKGENTEAFF.

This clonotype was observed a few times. The CDR3 DNA reads TGTGCCAGCAGCCAAGGCGAAGCTTCCTACTATGGCTACACCTTC. Protein sequence: CASSQGEASYYGYTF. The chain uses TRBV14 and TRBJ1-2; D gene unclear. V lost 1 base, J lost 3 bases, and 12 bases lay in between. The CDR3 totals 15 residues. Germline lookup yields CDR1 SGHDN and CDR2 FVKESK.

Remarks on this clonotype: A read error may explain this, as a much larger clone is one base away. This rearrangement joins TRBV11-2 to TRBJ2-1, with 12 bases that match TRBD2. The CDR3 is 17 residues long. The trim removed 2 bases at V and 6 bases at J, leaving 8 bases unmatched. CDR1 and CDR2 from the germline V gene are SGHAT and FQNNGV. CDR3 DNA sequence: TGTGCCAGCAGCTTAAGGCCTAGCGGGAGGGTTTGCAATGAGCAGTTCTTC. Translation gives CASSLRPSGRVCNEQFF.

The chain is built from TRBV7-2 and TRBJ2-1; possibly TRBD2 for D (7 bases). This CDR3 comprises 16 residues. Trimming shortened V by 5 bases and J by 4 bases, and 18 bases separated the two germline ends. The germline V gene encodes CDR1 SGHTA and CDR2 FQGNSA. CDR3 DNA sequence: TGTGCCAGCAGCGGGGGGGGGGGGGCCATATACAATGAGCAGTTCTTC. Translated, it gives CASSGGGGAIYNEQFF.